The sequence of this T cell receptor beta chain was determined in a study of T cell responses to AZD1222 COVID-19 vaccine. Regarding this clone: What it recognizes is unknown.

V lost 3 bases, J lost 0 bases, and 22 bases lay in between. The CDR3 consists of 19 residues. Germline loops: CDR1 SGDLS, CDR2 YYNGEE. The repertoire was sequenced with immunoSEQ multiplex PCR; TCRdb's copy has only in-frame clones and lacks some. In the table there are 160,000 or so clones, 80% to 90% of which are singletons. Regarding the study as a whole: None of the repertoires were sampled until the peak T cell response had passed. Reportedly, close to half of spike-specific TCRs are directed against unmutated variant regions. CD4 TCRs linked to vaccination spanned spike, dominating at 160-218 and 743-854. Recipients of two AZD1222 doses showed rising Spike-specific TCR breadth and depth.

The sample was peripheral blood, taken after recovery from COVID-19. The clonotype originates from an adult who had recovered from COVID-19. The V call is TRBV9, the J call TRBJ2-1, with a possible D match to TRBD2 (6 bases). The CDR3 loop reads CASSGRGSLAVSSYNEQFF. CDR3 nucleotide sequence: TGTGCCAGCAGCGGTAGAGGTTCCTTAGCGGTAAGCTCCTACAATGAGCAGTTCTTC.